This T cell receptor beta chain originates from a study of cytomegalovirus exposure and HLA in healthy donors (dated by TCRdb to about 2017). Regarding the complete study: An earlier analysis of about 560 of the donors reported 276 Gb of sequence data and about 120 million unique TCR beta sequences obtained from about 180 million T cells. An early release that covered roughly 600 HLA-typed donors contained approximately 300 gigabases of sequencing data and 65 million to 100 million unique TCR sequences. Among the roughly 430 genotyped donors, roughly 80% belonged to the genetic ancestry cluster associated with self-reported Caucasian donors. The study aimed to test whether signatures of past pathogen exposure could be identified by cataloging public T cell receptors. The T cell repertoires of around 730 subjects were profiled by immunosequencing and related to cytomegalovirus serostatus. Besides the first cohort of hundreds of subjects, a separate validation cohort made up of 120 different subjects was used. To predict cytomegalovirus infection status, the study brought together high-throughput TCR immunosequencing, statistical association of individual TCRs with disease status, and machine learning. A later analysis re-examined previously published TCR beta repertoires from more than 600 donors and added high-resolution HLA genotyping to investigate patterns of TCR occurrence. Rather than drawing on any new phenotypic data, the later analysis identified candidate immune exposures from TCR beta sequences and the way those sequences occurred across donors. To decide whether each TCR beta V gene segment behaved as functional or pseudogenic, an earlier analysis of some 600 of the donors relied on high-throughput TCR beta sequencing. Donor age, sex, ethnicity and CMV serostatus were compiled alongside the repertoire data. In a later genetic analysis, genome-wide SNP genotypes for about three fifths of the roughly 670 donors were used, and that subset was treated as a discovery cohort. Every repertoire in the discovery cohort had been generated on one and the same sequencing platform. HLA typing covered class I and class II loci at four-digit resolution. Typing coverage varied by locus: about 620-630 donors for A, B, C, DRB1 and DQB1; roughly 510 for DQA1; 600 to 610 for DPA1; approximately 490 for DPB1. Because of strong linkage in the cohort, roughly five DR-DQ haplotypes were treated as single units for association and clustering. Across 300 to 400 genotyped donors of the cohort, an average of approximately 200,000 unique TCR beta nucleotide sequences per donor were sequenced, and roughly 18% of those sequences were non-productive. The study at large found these results: In a later analysis, several top co-occurrence clusters were reported to appear linked to parvovirus B19, influenza, CMV and Epstein-Barr virus. Compared with equally common non-associated chains, HLA-associated TCR beta chains in a later analysis were more clonally expanded and had lower generation probabilities. An association between a missense DCLRE1C variant and V-gene and J-gene trimming of TCR beta chains was found in a later genetic analysis and replicated in an independent cohort. Linkage disequilibrium might explain the correlated functional status among segregating V segments, but an unknown experimental factor could not be excluded. In an earlier analysis of 587 of the donors, most TCR beta V segments appeared in productive rearrangements about 87% or about 30% of the time, broadly matching IMGT annotations. The study gave a list of 150 to 200 TCR beta chains associated with cytomegalovirus. In a later analysis, most CMV-associated TCR beta chains were found to appear HLA-restricted, with HLA associations seemingly driven largely by CMV exposure. While some public TCRs were present in many individuals, most TCR sequences turned up only very rarely across donors. The presence/absence analyses assumed that sequencing depth was roughly uniform across donors, and that assumption may not be true. It was suggested by the authors that the approach could potentially be generalized to other disease states and immunological phenotypes. The 87-base-pair reads could not distinguish some IMGT-functional V segments, including TRBV6-2 and TRBV6-3, so those segments were excluded. When HLA alleles, especially DR and DQ, strongly co-occurred, attributing TCR associations to individual alleles was difficult. Some 16 rarely observed V segments, including chromosome 9 orphons, were excluded from the earlier analysis of almost 600 of the donors because counts were too low. The classifier was reported to diagnose cytomegalovirus status with high specificity and sensitivity in both the original cohort and the validation cohort. Specific HLA alleles were associated with 15,000 to 20,000 TCR beta sequences at a false discovery rate of 0.05 in a later analysis. A few of the identified cytomegalovirus-associated TCR beta chains were confirmed in vitro to be specific for cytomegalovirus antigens. This cohort had only TCR beta chains sequenced, and the lack of alpha or paired-chain data limited which features could be detected. According to a later genetic analysis, donors in an Asian-associated ancestry cluster had fewer N-insertions in productive TCRs than the roughly 670-donor mean. A further reported finding was that TCR beta sequences accurately predicted the HLA-A and HLA-B alleles for most subjects in the first cohort. Immune exposure information for the cohort was limited to CMV serostatus. In a later analysis, TCR association rates were found to vary across HLA loci, with the most associated TCRs seen for DRB1 alleles and the fewest for HLA-C alleles. The sequencing pipeline was judged likely to have produced a cluster of highly shared sequence variants as a technical artifact. Because HLA typing was unavailable for some donors at each locus, only the typed subset was used in association tests.

As concerns this clone: What antigen it recognizes has not been identified. Base qualities are missing; no much larger clone stands one base away.

In total, approximately 700 healthy bone marrow donors made up the cohort. Cohort members were all nominally healthy when sampled, although unrecorded immune exposures were likely present. The donor was CMV seronegative and belonged to the group of over 350 seronegative cohort members. A peripheral blood sample was collected from each donor, and TCR beta sequencing was performed on peripheral blood mononuclear cells. Genomic DNA extraction from the blood cell samples was performed with the Qiagen DNeasy Blood Extraction Kit. Library method: the immunoSEQ multiplex PCR assay. For the multiplex PCR, a mixture combining 60 forward primers for TCR Vbeta segments and 13 reverse primers for TCR Jbeta segments was used. The CDR3 region of rearranged TCR beta genes was amplified from genomic DNA with a multiplex PCR assay. The Illumina HiSeq System was used to sequence the amplified TCR beta libraries as 87-base-pair reads. The original methods were these. Across the 700 or so repertoires, a later analysis counted tens of millions of unique TCR beta chains, roughly 11 million of which were shared by at least two donors. Raw reads were error-corrected and collapsed into unique sequences with a nearest-neighbor algorithm that merged closely related sequences to remove PCR and sequencing errors. To assign V, D and J gene segments, CDR3 sequences were aligned to IMGT reference sequences. Each retained sequence needed at least a six-nucleotide match to both a V gene segment and a J gene segment. Rearrangements were classified as productive when the CDR3 lacked stop codons and remained in frame with V and J, and all other rearrangements were classified as non-productive. CDR3 was defined according to IMGT convention as the region running from the second conserved V-encoded cysteine to the conserved J-encoded phenylalanine. Sequences without an unambiguous match to a single V gene segment were excluded from the earlier analysis of several hundred of the donors. An earlier analysis of fewer than 750 of the donors classified V segments as functional when productive rearrangements were above 56.7% and as segregating when the standard deviation between donors was above 5%. To diagnose cytomegalovirus status from the catalog of TCR beta chain sequences, a statistical classification framework was built. V and J gene assignment, in a later analysis, came from comparing TCR nucleotide sequences with IMGT/GENE-DB human TR gene sequences. A later analysis assigned CDR3 sequences and most-parsimonious VDJ recombination scenarios with the TCRdist pipeline. In a later analysis, each TCR beta chain was defined by its CDR3 amino acid sequence together with its V-gene family, and reads lacking a unique V-gene family were excluded. To address suspected cross-contamination and a sequencing artifact, a later analysis removed 450 to 700 highly shared, low-generation-probability nucleotide sequences. In a later analysis, a clonal expansion index for each public chain was calculated from normalized within-repertoire ranks of inferred template counts. In a later analysis, generation probabilities were computed with a VDJ recombination model fitted to out-of-frame rearrangements, and the resulting probabilities were checked against IGoR. A later analysis scored TCR-TCR, TCR-HLA and TCR-CMV co-occurrence with hypergeometric tests, applying a repertoire-size bias correction to TCR pairs. A later analysis estimated false discovery rates by permuting HLA or CMV assignments 20 times. In a later analysis, co-occurring TCRs were grouped using DBSCAN, and TCRdist sequence similarity was added for clustering within HLA-allele-positive subsets. Repertoires with fewer than 30,000 or more than 120,000 public chains, plus five repertoires with anomalous nucleotide sharing, were excluded from co-occurrence clustering. TCRdb took over this immuneACCESS table, retaining in-frame rearrangements with V and J assigned. Such tables are incomplete; in checked studies, under half of the missing clones stem from an unresolved V gene, and the remainder is unexplained. That table is the source of V, J and clone size, and D and trimming were worked out from the DNA. Here the sample has some 190,000 clones; about four fifths occur a single time. Roughly 1.5% of the sample lies in the top ten.

Germline trimming: 4 bases from V, 0 bases from J; junction bases outside gene matches: 7. CDR1 SGHRS and CDR2 YFSETQ were looked up in the germline V gene. The CDR3, from cysteine to phenylalanine, totals 18 residues. The read is trimmed to its CDR3 DNA, 54 bases read in frame from base 1. This TCR derives from a woman aged 50 to 65 in good health and CMV-seronegative. The sample consisted of PBMCs. Here the chain combines TRBV5-1 and TRBJ1-4; 12 bases in between match TRBD1. Read as DNA, the sequence is TGCGCCAGCAGCCATGGCGGGACAGGGGGCCCAACTAATGAAAAACTGTTTTTT. Its protein is CASSHGGTGGPTNEKLFF.